These T cell receptor beta chains were read from a single sample in a study of blood T cell repertoires in COVID-19. Clones were read by immunoSEQ multiplex PCR, and TCRdb kept only the in-frame ones, dropping some. Of roughly 90,000 clones in the sample, about 90% were seen once. Material: peripheral blood. All receptors come from a middle-aged man with COVID-19, enrolled during active disease. Each CDR3 is given with its conserved first and last residue. The D gene is left open where the match is weak. Size is stated for part of the rows, as once, few or many counts, or as a class when the clone is expanded.

CDR3 protein: CASSSPGTGTYEQYF
CDR3 DNA: TGTGCCAGCAGTAGCCCCGGGACAGGAACCTACGAGCAGTACTTC
J gene: TRBJ2-7
V gene: TRBV28
clone size: -
D gene: TRBD1

CDR3 protein: CASSSPTGGPYEQYF
CDR3 DNA: TGTGCCAGCAGCTCCCCCACCGGAGGGCCCTACGAGCAGTACTTC
J gene: TRBJ2-7
V gene: TRBV7-9
clone size: -
D gene: -

CDR3 protein: CASSSSTYGYTF
CDR3 DNA: TGCGCCAGCAGCTCAAGCACCTATGGCTACACCTTC
J gene: TRBJ1-2
V gene: TRBV5-1
clone size: -
D gene: -

CDR3 protein: CASNRKDRGRDGYTF
CDR3 DNA: TGTGCCAGCAATAGGAAAGACAGGGGGCGCGATGGCTACACCTTC
J gene: TRBJ1-2
V gene: TRBV2
clone size: -
D gene: TRBD1

CDR3 protein: CASSSYYTTGKDYGYTF
CDR3 DNA: TGTGCCAGCAGCTCCTACTACACGACAGGGAAGGACTATGGCTACACCTTC
J gene: TRBJ1-2
V gene: TRBV7-9
clone size: -
D gene: TRBD1

CDR3 protein: CASNGQGYQPQHF
CDR3 DNA: TGTGCCAGCAACGGACAGGGTTATCAGCCCCAGCATTTT
J gene: TRBJ1-5
V gene: TRBV6-5
clone size: -
D gene: TRBD1

CDR3 protein: CASSPSGGVETQYF
CDR3 DNA: TGTGCCAGCAGTCCTAGCGGGGGGGTTGAGACCCAGTACTTC
J gene: TRBJ2-5
V gene: TRBV6-6
clone size: -
D gene: TRBD2

CDR3 protein: CASSSGTGGLGEQYF
CDR3 DNA: TGTGCCAGCAGTTCCGGGACAGGGGGCTTAGGCGAGCAGTACTTC
J gene: TRBJ2-7
V gene: TRBV27
clone size: -
D gene: TRBD1

CDR3 protein: CSVGAIGEQFF
CDR3 DNA: TGCAGCGTTGGGGCTATAGGTGAGCAGTTCTTC
J gene: TRBJ2-1
V gene: TRBV29-1
clone size: -
D gene: -

CDR3 protein: CASSRDRGRSPLHF
CDR3 DNA: TGCGCCAGCAGCAGGGACAGGGGGCGTTCACCCCTCCACTTT
J gene: TRBJ1-6
V gene: TRBV5-1
clone size: -
D gene: TRBD1

CDR3 protein: CASSQDGQVFPTLNQPQHF
CDR3 DNA: TGCGCCAGCAGCCAAGATGGACAGGTATTCCCCACCTTGAATCAGCCCCAGCATTTT
J gene: TRBJ1-5
V gene: TRBV4-1
clone size: -
D gene: TRBD1

CDR3 protein: CASSYSKGGGSYEQYF
CDR3 DNA: TGTGCCAGCAGTTACTCGAAAGGGGGGGGATCCTACGAGCAGTACTTC
J gene: TRBJ2-7
V gene: TRBV6-6
clone size: -
D gene: -

CDR3 protein: CASSRLGQGSYEQYF
CDR3 DNA: TGTGCCAGCAGTAGACTGGGACAGGGGAGCTACGAGCAGTACTTC
J gene: TRBJ2-7
V gene: TRBV6-2/TRBV6-3
clone size: few
D gene: TRBD1

CDR3 protein: CASSLVVSGLQPQHF
CDR3 DNA: TGTGCCAGCAGCTTAGTGGTATCAGGTCTGCAGCCCCAGCATTTT
J gene: TRBJ1-5
V gene: TRBV7-2
clone size: -
D gene: -

CDR3 protein: CASWTGGTEAFF
CDR3 DNA: TGCGCCAGCTGGACAGGGGGCACTGAAGCTTTCTTT
J gene: TRBJ1-1
V gene: TRBV5-1
clone size: -
D gene: TRBD1

CDR3 protein: CSASFGQNNQPQHF
CDR3 DNA: TGCAGTGCTAGTTTTGGACAGAACAATCAGCCCCAGCATTTT
J gene: TRBJ1-5
V gene: TRBV20-1
clone size: -
D gene: -

CDR3 protein: CASQGSQNQPQHF
CDR3 DNA: TGTGCCAGTCAGGGGTCCCAGAATCAGCCCCAGCATTTT
J gene: TRBJ1-5
V gene: TRBV7-9
clone size: -
D gene: -

CDR3 protein: CASSILAGTNEKLFF
CDR3 DNA: TGTGCCAGTAGTATCCTAGCGGGCACTAATGAAAAACTGTTTTTT
J gene: TRBJ1-4
V gene: TRBV19
clone size: -
D gene: -

CDR3 protein: CASTAGTSGLEQYF
CDR3 DNA: TGTGCCAGCACGGCCGGGACTAGCGGGCTCGAGCAGTACTTC
J gene: TRBJ2-7
V gene: TRBV28
clone size: -
D gene: TRBD2

CDR3 protein: CASGFGTGGYNEQFF
CDR3 DNA: TGTGCCAGCGGATTCGGGACAGGGGGCTACAATGAGCAGTTCTTC
J gene: TRBJ2-1
V gene: TRBV6-5
clone size: -
D gene: TRBD1

CDR3 protein: CASSFLHTTGELFF
CDR3 DNA: TGTGCCAGCAGTTTCCTTCACACCACCGGGGAGCTGTTTTTT
J gene: TRBJ2-2
V gene: TRBV27
clone size: -
D gene: -

CDR3 protein: CASSGTMGNTIYF
CDR3 DNA: TGTGCCAGCAGCGGTACAATGGGCAACACCATATATTTT
J gene: TRBJ1-3
V gene: TRBV5-4
clone size: -
D gene: -

CDR3 protein: CASSYSAAGQGWEQYF
CDR3 DNA: TGTGCCAGCAGTTACTCGGCGGCTGGACAGGGATGGGAGCAGTACTTC
J gene: TRBJ2-7
V gene: TRBV6-5
clone size: few
D gene: TRBD1

CDR3 protein: CASSVDSGVYNEQFF
CDR3 DNA: TGTGCCAGCAGCGTAGATAGCGGGGTCTACAATGAGCAGTTCTTC
J gene: TRBJ2-1
V gene: TRBV9
clone size: -
D gene: TRBD2

CDR3 protein: CASSPWQGSYEQYF
CDR3 DNA: TGTGCCAGCTCACCTTGGCAGGGCTCCTACGAGCAGTACTTC
J gene: TRBJ2-7
V gene: TRBV18
clone size: -
D gene: -

CDR3 protein: CASSVHRGRNTEAFF
CDR3 DNA: TGTGCCAGTAGTGTCCACAGGGGGCGGAACACTGAAGCTTTCTTT
J gene: TRBJ1-1
V gene: TRBV19
clone size: -
D gene: TRBD1

CDR3 protein: CASSLAPTSTDTQYF
CDR3 DNA: TGTGCCAGCAGCCTAGCGCCTACCAGCACAGATACGCAGTATTTT
J gene: TRBJ2-3
V gene: TRBV14
clone size: -
D gene: -